This T cell receptor beta chain was profiled in a study of long-term antiretroviral therapy in people with HIV. General observations from the study: Clonal populations expanded prior to ART predominated within the repertoire at all time points. Blood, drawn from about 2004 to 2017, may reflect older ART regimens. HIV repertoires had narrower CDR3 length ranges than controls.

The study drew at least one pre-ART and at least two post-ART PBMC samples from every donor. An immunoSEQ assay, version v3.0, was performed at survey level. Only in-frame clones appear in the TCRdb table, and some are missing; sequencing was by immunoSEQ multiplex PCR. The table lists 20,000 to 25,000 clones, around 86% of them singletons. Germline loops: CDR1 SGHNT, CDR2 YENEEA. Trimming cost V 2 bases and J 0 bases, with 6 bases left between them. The CDR3 totals 14 residues. With respect to this clone: The antigen remains undetermined.

The sequencing used unsorted PBMCs, collected 1.9 years after starting antiretroviral therapy. This sequence originates from a woman aged 25 to 39 with HIV. The chain is built from TRBV11-3 and TRBJ2-3; D not resolved. CDR3 protein: CASSLTSSTDTQYF. The CDR3, as DNA: TGTGCCAGCAGCTTAACTTCGAGCACAGATACGCAGTATTTT.